The sequence of this T cell receptor beta chain was determined in a study of CD8 T cells in ankylosing spondylitis. General study results and limits: A TCR beta motif made of fewer than ten highly homologous variants seemed typical of ankylosing spondylitis blood.

This clonotype appeared a few times. What it binds is unknown. The germline V and J ends were trimmed by 3 bases and 0 bases, with 12 bases remaining between them. CDR3 size: 15 residues. Looked up from germline, CDR1 is MDHEN and CDR2 is SYDVKM. TCRdb fed the 5' RACE reads into MiXCR, producing one record per CDR3 protein. The table records approximately 550,000 distinct CDR3 sequences, roughly 13% of them present only once. This TCR was recovered from a male donor with ankylosing spondylitis. The V and J genes are TRBV28 and TRBJ2-7, with D possibly matching TRBD2 (5 bases). The sample was blood, either unsorted or a sorted T cell fraction (not recorded which). The CDR3 here is CASSFGIGSSYEQYV. The CDR3 DNA reads TGTGCCAGCAGTTTCGGTATAGGGAGCTCCTACGAGCAGTACGTC.